This T cell receptor beta chain was captured by sequencing in a study of blood T cell repertoires in COVID-19. Study-wide background: Samples came from the United States, Italy and Spain, spanning acute and convalescent COVID-19. T cells, B-cell-depleted T cells, or PBMCs provided the cDNA or gDNA that served as material.

The CDR3 is 15 amino acids. CDR1 and CDR2 from the germline V gene are SGDLS and YYNGEE. Trimming stripped 0 bases from V and 3 bases from J, with 10 bases between. Source study methods: Reference gene primers were amplified, and this amplification served to estimate nucleated cell counts. The assay was immunoSEQ multiplex PCR, and TCRdb's table has in-frame clones only and misses some. V and J calls and clone size are copied from that table; D and trimming were computed from the DNA. The sample consists of approximately 270,000 clones, 89% of them appearing once. The clonotype originates from a man in his forties or fifties with acute or convalescent COVID-19. The sequenced sample consisted of peripheral blood. The gene calls are TRBV9 and TRBJ1-5; possible D gene TRBD1, 5 bases. CDR3 bases: TGTGCCAGCAGCGTAGGGGGCAGTGCCAATCAGCCCCAGCATTTT. Translation: CASSVGGSANQPQHF. Complete variable domain (other parts from reference TRBV9 and TRBJ1-5): DSGVTQTPKHLITATGQRVTLRCSPRSGDLSVYWYQQSLDQGLQFLIQYYNGEERAKGNILERFSAQQFPDLHSELNLSSLELGDSALYFCASSVGGSANQPQHFGDGTRLSIL.